The 28 T cell receptor beta chains given below trace back to one sample, sequenced in a study of blood T cell repertoires in COVID-19. Libraries were prepared by immunoSEQ multiplex PCR; TCRdb keeps only in-frame clonotypes and omits some of them. The sample shows over 250,000 clones, roughly nine tenths of them seen only once. Sequencing was carried out using peripheral blood. The receptors were gathered from a woman younger than 45 with COVID-19, enrolled during active disease.

The V and J genes are TRBV5-1 and TRBJ1-3; a weak D match, TRBD1 (5 bases). This CDR3 has 16 residues. Germline V gene lookup returns CDR1 SGHRS and CDR2 YFSETQ. V was cut by 4 bases and J by 4 bases, with 18 bases left in between. DNA of the CDR3: TGCGCCAGCAGCCCGAGTGGGGGGTCTACGGGAAACACCATATATTTT. Translation gives CASSPSGGSTGNTIYF.

V is TRBV28 and J is TRBJ1-1; D might be TRBD1 (6 bases). Germline loops: CDR1 MDHEN, CDR2 SYDVKM. The CDR3 has 16 residues. Trimming shortened V by 4 bases and J by 2 bases, and 17 bases separated the two germline ends. DNA of the CDR3: TGTGCCAGCAGTTCAATAGGTGGCAGGGGAAACACTGAAGCTTTCTTT. Encoded protein: CASSSIGGRGNTEAFF.

This clone showed up just once. CDR3: CASRVQRSNYGYTF. CDR3 sequence (DNA): TGTGCCAGTAGAGTACAGAGAAGTAACTATGGCTACACCTTC. J is TRBJ1-2 and V is TRBV19; no firm D call. The CDR3 has 14 amino acids. V lost 6 bases and J lost 1, with 12 bases in between. Germline lookup yields CDR1 LNHDA and CDR2 SQIVND (reference sequence).

The chain employs TRBV29-1 and TRBJ2-7; weak D call: TRBD2 (5 bases). Trimming removed 6 bases from V and 4 bases from J, with 13 bases in between. The CDR3 loop spans 12 amino acids. CDR1 and CDR2 from the germline V gene are SQVTM and ANQGSEA. The CDR3 here is CSVEDLGYEQYF. The DNA of the CDR3 is TGCAGCGTCGAGGACTTAGGATACGAGCAGTACTTC.

This chain joins TRBV28 and TRBJ2-7; maybe TRBD1 (6 bases). V lost 5 bases and J 0 bases, leaving 17 bases between the germline ends. The CDR3 covers 16 residues. Per the germline V gene, CDR1 is MDHEN and CDR2 is SYDVKM. The DNA of the CDR3 is TGTGCCAGCAGTGGGATACAGGGCGGTCCCTCCTACGAGCAGTACTTC. Amino acid sequence: CASSGIQGGPSYEQYF.

The J gene is TRBJ1-2, the V gene TRBV27; TRBD1 agrees at 9 bases. The CDR3 has 15 residues. J was trimmed by 6 bases and V by 5 bases; bases with no gene match: 10. From germline, CDR1 is MNHEY and CDR2 SMNVEV (reference sequence). CDR3: CASSTQGARSHGYTF. The CDR3 region has the DNA TGTGCCAGCAGTACACAGGGGGCGCGATCCCATGGCTACACCTTC.

The DNA of the CDR3 is TGTGCCAGCTCACCACCGAATACAGGGCGCCCTGAAGCTTTCTTT. Protein: CASSPPNTGRPEAFF. V is TRBV18 and J is TRBJ1-1, with TRBD1 as a possible D gene (6 bases). The V gene's germline CDR1 is KGHSH and CDR2 LQKENI. This CDR3 region has 15 residues. The V and J ends lost 0 bases and 6 bases respectively, with 14 bases between them.

The DNA for the CDR3 is TGTGCCAGCAGCTTAGATCATCTAGCGAGCTCCTACAATGAGCAGTTCTTC. Translating gives CASSLDHLASSYNEQFF. This chain uses TRBV11-3 with TRBJ2-1; the D gene is possibly TRBD2 (6 bases). V was cut by 0 bases and J by 0 bases, with 12 bases left in between. This CDR3 has 17 residues. Germline CDR1 and CDR2: SGHNT and YENEEA. The full variable domain, with the rest looked up from reference TRBV11-3 and TRBJ2-1, is EAGVVQSPRYKIIEKKQPVAFWCNPISGHNTLYWYLQNLGQGPELLIRYENEEAVDDSQLPKDRFSAERLKGVDSTLKIQPAELGDSAVYLCASSLDHLASSYNEQFFGPGTRLTVL.

The J gene is TRBJ2-1, the V gene TRBV5-4; 10 bases are a match to TRBD2. CDR1 and CDR2 from the germline V gene are SGHNT and YYREEE (reference sequence). This CDR3 comprises 16 residues. Losses at the gene ends were 2 bases for V and 4 bases for J; bases not matched to a gene: 6. The CDR3 DNA is TGTGCCAGCAGCTTAGGTCAAGCGGGAGGGTACAATGAGCAGTTCTTC. Protein: CASSLGQAGGYNEQFF. Full variable domain (rest looked up from reference TRBV5-4 and TRBJ2-1): ETGVTQSPTHLIKTRGQQVTLRCSSQSGHNTVSWYQQALGQGPQFIFQYYREEENGRGNFPPRFSGLQFPNYSSELNVNALELDDSALYLCASSLGQAGGYNEQFFGPGTRLTVL.

This chain links TRBV30 with TRBJ2-5; 8 nucleotides line up with TRBD2. CDR1 is GTSNPN and CDR2 is SVGIG in the germline V gene (reference sequence). Trimming at V came to 2 bases and at J to 4 bases, leaving 12 bases not matched to a gene. The CDR3 sequence is 16 residues long. CDR3 region: CAWSPTVGGRRETQYF. The CDR3, as DNA: TGTGCCTGGAGTCCGACGGTCGGCGGGAGGCGAGAGACCCAGTACTTC.

This sequence joins TRBV5-1 and TRBJ2-2; the D is unclear. The V end was cut by 0 bases, the J end by 6 bases, with 9 bases between. Germline assignment: CDR1 SGHRS and CDR2 YFSETQ. The CDR3 contains 14 residues. CDR3 sequence: CASSLVLDSGELFF. In DNA form, the CDR3 reads TGCGCCAGCAGCTTGGTTTTAGATTCCGGGGAGCTGTTTTTT.

This chain connects TRBV3-1 (or the pseudogene TRBV3-2) to TRBJ1-1; D not resolved. CDR1 is LGHDT and CDR2 is YNNKEL in the germline V gene (reference sequence). The CDR3 sequence is 16 residues long. V was trimmed by 1 base and J by 1 base, leaving 13 bases between them. In DNA, the CDR3 is TGTGCCAGCAGCCAAGGCCCCCCGGGTAGGAACACTGAAGCTTTCTTT. Translating gives CASSQGPPGRNTEAFF.

This clone was counted once. The rearrangement links TRBV11-2 to TRBJ2-2; TRBD1 matches 7 bases. The trim removed 3 bases at V and 3 bases at J, leaving 4 bases unmatched. The CDR3 loop spans 15 amino acids. CDR1 is SGHAT and CDR2 is FQNNGV in the germline V gene. In nucleotides, the CDR3 is TGTGCCAGCAGCTTCGGGACAGAGCACACCGGGGAGCTGTTTTTT. Translation gives CASSFGTEHTGELFF.

The chain carries TRBV5-4 and TRBJ1-3; 9 bases map to TRBD1. Trimming took 3 bases from V and 2 from J; bases not matched to a gene: 3. The V gene's germline CDR1 is SGHNT and CDR2 YYREEE (reference sequence). There are 15 residues in the CDR3. CDR3 residues: CASSSGQGPGNTIYF. The CDR3 region has the DNA TGTGCCAGCAGCTCGGGACAGGGACCTGGAAACACCATATATTTT.

This clone was picked up one time. V usage is TRBV27 and J usage is TRBJ1-1; D gene unclear. The germline V gene encodes CDR1 MNHEY and CDR2 SMNVEV (reference sequence). The CDR3 runs to 15 residues. V was clipped by 3 bases and J by 2 bases, with 13 bases between them. The CDR3 is CASSFLFVPNTEAFF. Written as DNA, the CDR3 is TGTGCCAGCAGTTTTTTATTCGTCCCTAACACTGAAGCTTTCTTT.

The chain is built from TRBV19 and TRBJ1-6, with 10 bases matching TRBD1. Trimming removed 4 bases from V and 9 bases from J; junction bases left unmatched: 6. The V gene's germline CDR1 is LNHDA and CDR2 SQIVND (reference sequence). The length of the CDR3 is 15 residues. Here the CDR3 DNA reads TGTGCCAGTAGTACGCCGGGACAGGGGAGTTCACCCCTCCACTTT. It specifies CASSTPGQGSSPLHF.

J is TRBJ2-3 and V is TRBV6-5; perhaps TRBD2 as D (6 bases). The V end was cut by 7 bases, the J end by 10 bases, with 15 bases between. This CDR3 comprises 12 residues. Germline-derived CDR1 and CDR2 are MNHEY and SVGAGI. CDR3 DNA: TGTGCCAGCAACCGACTAGGTACCCCGCAGTATTTT. Protein product: CASNRLGTPQYF.

The sample holds a few counts of this clone. This chain links TRBV7-2 with TRBJ1-6; D may be TRBD1 (5 bases). Deletions cut 1 base from V and 10 bases from J, with 11 bases between. Germline assignment: CDR1 SGHTA and CDR2 FQGNSA. This CDR3 comprises 14 residues. The CDR3 loop reads CASSLGGGSSPLHF. CDR3 bases: TGTGCCAGCAGCTTAGGGGGGGGTAGCTCACCCCTCCACTTT.

Regarding this clone: Because the CDR3 is missing its conserved closing phenylalanine or tryptophan, this is likely a read error. The DNA is omitted, as the CDR3 cannot be located on it reliably, and the CDR3 follows TCRdb's listing. This sequence joins TRBV7-9 and TRBJ1-2; TRBD1 was called by the table and not checked on the DNA. 10 amino acids form the CDR3, both terminal residues included. The germline V gene has CDR1 SEHNR and CDR2 FQNEAQ (reference sequence). CDR3 loop: CASSLDTIGL.

The chain is built from TRBV27 and TRBJ2-7; D gene unclear. Germline lookup yields CDR1 MNHEY and CDR2 SMNVEV (reference sequence). Between the trimmed V and J ends, which lost 0 bases and 0 bases, there was a span of 9 bases. The CDR3 extends over 15 amino acids. CDR3 sequence reads: CASSLSLGNSYEQYF. Here the CDR3 DNA reads TGTGCCAGCAGTTTATCGTTGGGCAACTCCTACGAGCAGTACTTC.

The V gene is TRBV27, the J gene TRBJ1-1; TRBD1 agrees at 7 bases. CDR3 length: 15 amino acids. Germline lookup yields CDR1 MNHEY and CDR2 SMNVEV (reference sequence). V dropped 3 bases and J dropped 5; count of bases not matched to a gene: 9. CDR3 amino acids: CASSLVGGGQTEAFF. Here the CDR3 DNA reads TGTGCCAGCAGTTTGGTCGGAGGGGGCCAAACTGAAGCTTTCTTT.

The gene calls are TRBV20-1 and TRBJ1-1, with D perhaps TRBD1 (5 bases). V was trimmed by 3 bases and J by 4 bases, leaving 12 bases between them. Germline V gene data show CDR1 as DFQATT and CDR2 as SNEGSKA (reference sequence). This CDR3 comprises 13 residues. Written as DNA, the CDR3 is TGCAGTGCTAGTTCCAGGGTGGTCACTGAAGCTTTCTTT. It is translated as CSASSRVVTEAFF.

The chain couples TRBV19 to TRBJ1-2, with TRBD1 matching over 10 bases. With 9 bases clipped from V and 6 bases from J, the junction kept 13 bases outside the gene matches. The CDR3 is made up of 15 amino acids. Germline lookup yields CDR1 LNHDA and CDR2 SQIVND (reference sequence). The CDR3 bases are TGTGCCAGCCAATTCCTCGGGACAGGGGTGGATGGCTACACCTTC. Translation gives CASQFLGTGVDGYTF. The full variable domain, rest sourced from reference TRBV19 and TRBJ1-2, is DGGITQSPKYLFRKEGQNVTLSCEQNLNHDAMYWYRQDPGQGLRLIYYSQIVNDFQKGDIAEGYSVSREKKESFPLTVTSAQKNPTAFYLCASQFLGTGVDGYTFGSGTRLTVV.

The CDR3, as DNA: TGCGCCAGCAGCTTGGAGACTAGCGGGAAAACAGGCGAGCAGTACTTC. It is translated as CASSLETSGKTGEQYF. V and J are TRBV5-1 and TRBJ2-7; 11 positions agree with TRBD2. Germline CDR1 and CDR2: SGHRS and YFSETQ. V shed 0 bases and J 6 bases; nucleotides not matched to a gene: 8. This CDR3 contains 16 residues. Full variable domain (rest looked up from reference TRBV5-1 and TRBJ2-7): KAGVTQTPRYLIKTRGQQVTLSCSPISGHRSVSWYQQTPGQGLQFLFEYFSETQRNKGNFPGRFSGRQFSNSRSEMNVSTLELGDSALYLCASSLETSGKTGEQYFGPGTRLTVT.

The rearrangement uses TRBV29-1 and TRBJ1-3; the D gene is possibly TRBD1 (6 bases). Germline CDR1 SQVTM, CDR2 ANQGSEA. This CDR3 has 13 residues. V gave up 5 bases and J gave up 4 bases, with 12 bases separating them. The CDR3 reads CSVSWTAGNTIYF. CDR3 coding DNA: TGCAGCGTTAGCTGGACAGCAGGAAACACCATATATTTT.

The chain has TRBV27 and TRBJ2-7; 7 positions agree with TRBD1. J was trimmed by 6 bases and V by 3 bases; bases with no gene match: 5. The CDR3 is 13 residues long. The germline gives CDR1 MNHEY, CDR2 SMNVEV (reference sequence). CDR3 nucleotide sequence: TGTGCCAGCAGTTTGATGACAGGGACCGAGCAGTACTTC. Its protein is CASSLMTGTEQYF.

The chain joins TRBV5-4 to TRBJ2-7; tentative D call: TRBD1 (6 bases). Trimming left V 2 bases short and J 5 bases short, with 11 bases between. This CDR3 region has 13 residues. Germline V gene lookup returns CDR1 SGHNT and CDR2 YYREEE (reference sequence). The CDR3 DNA is TGTGCCAGCAGCTTAACAGGGATCCACGAGCAGTACTTC. Its protein is CASSLTGIHEQYF.

The V call is TRBV19, the J call TRBJ1-2; unclear D gene. V lost 5 bases and J 7 bases, leaving 14 bases between the germline ends. Looked up from germline, CDR1 is LNHDA and CDR2 is SQIVND (reference sequence). There are 13 residues in the CDR3. The CDR3 bases are TGTGCCAGTAGTTTTTCGGTCACAGCTGGCTACACCTTC. Its translation is CASSFSVTAGYTF. The complete variable domain, with remaining parts taken from reference TRBV19 and TRBJ1-2, reads DGGITQSPKYLFRKEGQNVTLSCEQNLNHDAMYWYRQDPGQGLRLIYYSQIVNDFQKGDIAEGYSVSREKKESFPLTVTSAQKNPTAFYLCASSFSVTAGYTFGSGTRLTVV.